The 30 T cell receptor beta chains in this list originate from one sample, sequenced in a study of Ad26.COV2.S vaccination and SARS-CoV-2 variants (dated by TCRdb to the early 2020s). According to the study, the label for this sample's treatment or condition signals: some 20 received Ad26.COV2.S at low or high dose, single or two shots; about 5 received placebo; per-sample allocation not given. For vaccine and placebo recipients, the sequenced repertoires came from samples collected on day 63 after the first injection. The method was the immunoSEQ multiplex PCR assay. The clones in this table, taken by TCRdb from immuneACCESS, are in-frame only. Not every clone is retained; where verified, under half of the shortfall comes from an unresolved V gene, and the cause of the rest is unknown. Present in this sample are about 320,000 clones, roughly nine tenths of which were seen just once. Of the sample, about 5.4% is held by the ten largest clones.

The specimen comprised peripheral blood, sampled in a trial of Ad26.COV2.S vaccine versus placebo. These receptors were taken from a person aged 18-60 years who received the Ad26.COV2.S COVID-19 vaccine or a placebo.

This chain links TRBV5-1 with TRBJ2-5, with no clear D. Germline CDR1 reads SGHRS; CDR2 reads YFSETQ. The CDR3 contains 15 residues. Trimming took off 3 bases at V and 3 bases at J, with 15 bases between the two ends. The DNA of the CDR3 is TGCGCCAGCAGCTCCGCTGGGAAAATGGAAGAGACCCAGTACTTC. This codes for CASSSAGKMEETQYF.

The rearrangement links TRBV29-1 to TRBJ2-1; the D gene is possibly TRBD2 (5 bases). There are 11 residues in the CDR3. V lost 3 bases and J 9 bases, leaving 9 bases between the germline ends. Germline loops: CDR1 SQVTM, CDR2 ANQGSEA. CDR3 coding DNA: TGCAGCGTTGACTTTCTAGCTGAGCAGTTCTTC. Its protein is CSVDFLAEQFF.

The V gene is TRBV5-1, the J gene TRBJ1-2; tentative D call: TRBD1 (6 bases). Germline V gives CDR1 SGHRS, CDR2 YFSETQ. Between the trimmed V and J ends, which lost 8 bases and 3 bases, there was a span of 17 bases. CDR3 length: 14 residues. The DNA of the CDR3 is TGCGCCAGTACCTTATACCCAGGGGACTATGGCTACACCTTC. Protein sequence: CASTLYPGDYGYTF.

In nucleotides, the CDR3 is TGTGCCAGCAGCTTTGCAGGGAATGGCAATCAGCCCCAGCATTTT. Residues: CASSFAGNGNQPQHF. The chain has TRBV7-8 and TRBJ1-5; D perhaps matches TRBD1 (5 bases). The CDR3 has 15 amino acids. Germline CDR1 and CDR2: SGHVS and FQNEAQ. V shed 3 bases and J shed 2 bases, with 11 bases lying between them. The full variable domain, rest sourced from reference TRBV7-8 and TRBJ1-5, is GAGVSQSPRYKVAKRGQDVALRCDPISGHVSLFWYQQALGQGPEFLTYFQNEAQLDKSGLPSDRFFAERPEGSVSTLKIQRTQQEDSAVYLCASSFAGNGNQPQHFGDGTRLSIL.

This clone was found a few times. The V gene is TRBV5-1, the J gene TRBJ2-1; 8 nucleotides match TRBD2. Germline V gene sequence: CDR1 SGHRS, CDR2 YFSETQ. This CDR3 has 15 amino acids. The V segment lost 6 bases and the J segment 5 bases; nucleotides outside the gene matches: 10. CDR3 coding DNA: TGCGCCAGCAACCCGGGAGGGCCCGGGGACAATGAGCAGTTCTTC. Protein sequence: CASNPGGPGDNEQFF.

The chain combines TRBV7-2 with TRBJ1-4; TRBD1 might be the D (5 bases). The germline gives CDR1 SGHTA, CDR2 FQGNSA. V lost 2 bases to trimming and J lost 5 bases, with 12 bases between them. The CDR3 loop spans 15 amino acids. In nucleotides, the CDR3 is TGTGCCAGCAGCTTAAGGGCAGGGTTGAATGAAAAACTGTTTTTT. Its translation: CASSLRAGLNEKLFF.

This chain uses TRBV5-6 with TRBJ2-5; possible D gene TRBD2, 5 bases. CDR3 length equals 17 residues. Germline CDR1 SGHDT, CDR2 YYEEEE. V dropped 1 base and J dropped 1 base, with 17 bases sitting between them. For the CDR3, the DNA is TGTGCCAGCAGCTTGTTAAATAGGGTAGGAGGCCAAGAGACCCAGTACTTC. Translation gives CASSLLNRVGGQETQYF.

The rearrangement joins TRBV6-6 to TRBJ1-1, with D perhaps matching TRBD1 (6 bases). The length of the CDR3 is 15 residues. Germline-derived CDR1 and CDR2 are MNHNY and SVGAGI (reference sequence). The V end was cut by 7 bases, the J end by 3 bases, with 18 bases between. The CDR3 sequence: CASNPGGAWDTEAFF. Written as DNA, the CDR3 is TGTGCCAGCAACCCGGGGGGCGCGTGGGACACTGAAGCTTTCTTT.

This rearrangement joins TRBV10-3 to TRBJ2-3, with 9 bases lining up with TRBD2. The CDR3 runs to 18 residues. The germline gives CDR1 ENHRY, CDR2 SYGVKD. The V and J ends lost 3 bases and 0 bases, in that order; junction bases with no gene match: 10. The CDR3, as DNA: TGTGCCATCAGTGATTTTAGCGGGAGAGATTTGAGCACAGATACGCAGTATTTT. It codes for CAISDFSGRDLSTDTQYF.

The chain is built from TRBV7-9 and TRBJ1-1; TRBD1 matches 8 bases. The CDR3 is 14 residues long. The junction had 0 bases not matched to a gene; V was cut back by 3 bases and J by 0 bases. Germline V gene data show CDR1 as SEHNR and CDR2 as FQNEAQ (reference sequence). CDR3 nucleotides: TGTGCCAGCAGCTTGGACAGGGTGAACACTGAAGCTTTCTTT. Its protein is CASSLDRVNTEAFF.

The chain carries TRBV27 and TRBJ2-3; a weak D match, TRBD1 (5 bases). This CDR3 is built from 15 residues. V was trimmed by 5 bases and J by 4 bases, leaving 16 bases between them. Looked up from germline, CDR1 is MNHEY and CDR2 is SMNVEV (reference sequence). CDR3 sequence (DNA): TGTGCCAGCAGTACTTGGGGCCACAAAGCAGATACGCAGTATTTT. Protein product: CASSTWGHKADTQYF.

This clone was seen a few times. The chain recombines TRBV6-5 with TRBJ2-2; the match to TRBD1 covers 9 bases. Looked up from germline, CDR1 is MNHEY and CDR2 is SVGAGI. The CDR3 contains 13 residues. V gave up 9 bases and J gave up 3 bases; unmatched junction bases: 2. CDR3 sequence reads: CASRTGDTGELFF. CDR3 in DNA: TGTGCCAGTCGGACAGGGGACACCGGGGAGCTGTTTTTT.

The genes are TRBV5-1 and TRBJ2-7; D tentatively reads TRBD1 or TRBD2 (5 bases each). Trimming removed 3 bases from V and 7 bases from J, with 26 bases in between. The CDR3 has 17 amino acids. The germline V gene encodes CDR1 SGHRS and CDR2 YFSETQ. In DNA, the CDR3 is TGCGCCAGCAGCTCGAAATTCCGGGACCCCTTCTTCGGGGAGCAGTACGTC. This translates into CASSSKFRDPFFGEQYV.

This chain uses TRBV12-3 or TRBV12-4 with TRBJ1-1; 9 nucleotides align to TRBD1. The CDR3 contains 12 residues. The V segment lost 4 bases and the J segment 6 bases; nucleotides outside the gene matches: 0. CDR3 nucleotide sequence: TGTGCCAGCAGTTGGGACAGGGCTGAAGCTTTCTTT. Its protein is CASSWDRAEAFF.

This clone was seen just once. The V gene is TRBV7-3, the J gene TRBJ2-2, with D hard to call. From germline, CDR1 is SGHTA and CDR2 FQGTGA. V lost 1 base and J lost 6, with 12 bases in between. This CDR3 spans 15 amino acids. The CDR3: CASSLNGWSSGELFF. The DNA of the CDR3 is TGTGCCAGCAGCTTAAACGGCTGGAGCTCCGGGGAGCTGTTTTTT.

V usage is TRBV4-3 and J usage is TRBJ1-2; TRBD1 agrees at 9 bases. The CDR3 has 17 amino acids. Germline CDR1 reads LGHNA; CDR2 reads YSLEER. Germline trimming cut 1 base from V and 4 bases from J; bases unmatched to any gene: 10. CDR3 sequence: CASSQAGTGMVAYGYTF. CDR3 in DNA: TGCGCCAGCAGCCAAGCTGGGACAGGGATGGTCGCCTATGGCTACACCTTC.

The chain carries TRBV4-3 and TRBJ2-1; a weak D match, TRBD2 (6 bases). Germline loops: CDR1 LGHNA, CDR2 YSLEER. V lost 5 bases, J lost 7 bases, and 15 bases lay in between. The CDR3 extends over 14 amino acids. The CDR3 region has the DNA TGCGCCAGCAGCTTACACTTACGGGGGAATGAGCAGTTCTTC. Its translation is CASSLHLRGNEQFF.

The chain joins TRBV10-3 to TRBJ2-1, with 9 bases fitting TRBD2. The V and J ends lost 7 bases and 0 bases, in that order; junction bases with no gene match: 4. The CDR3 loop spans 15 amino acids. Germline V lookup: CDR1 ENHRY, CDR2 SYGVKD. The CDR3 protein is CAITEAGGSYNEQFF. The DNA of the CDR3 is TGTGCCATCACCGAAGCGGGGGGCTCCTACAATGAGCAGTTCTTC.

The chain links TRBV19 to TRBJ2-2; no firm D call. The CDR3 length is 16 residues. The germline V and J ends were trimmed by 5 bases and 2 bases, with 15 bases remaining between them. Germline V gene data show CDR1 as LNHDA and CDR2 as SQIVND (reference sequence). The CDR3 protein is CASSPGLGLNTGELFF. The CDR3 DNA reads TGTGCCAGTAGTCCCGGTTTAGGCCTTAACACCGGGGAGCTGTTTTTT.

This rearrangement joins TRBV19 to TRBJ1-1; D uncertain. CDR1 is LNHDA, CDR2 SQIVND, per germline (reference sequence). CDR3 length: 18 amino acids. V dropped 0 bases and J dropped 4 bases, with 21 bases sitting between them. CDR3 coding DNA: TGTGCCAGTAGTATAGATGATGGAGGCGCAGGCCAGAGCACTGAAGCTTTCTTT. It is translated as CASSIDDGGAGQSTEAFF.

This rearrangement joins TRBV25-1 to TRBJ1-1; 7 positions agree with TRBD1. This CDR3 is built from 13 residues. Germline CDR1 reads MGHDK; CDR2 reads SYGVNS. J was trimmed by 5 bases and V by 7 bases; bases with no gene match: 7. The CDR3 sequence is CASIKTGNTEAFF. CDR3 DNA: TGTGCCAGCATAAAGACAGGGAATACTGAAGCTTTCTTT. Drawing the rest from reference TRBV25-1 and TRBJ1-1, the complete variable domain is EADIYQTPRYLVIGTGKKITLECSQTMGHDKMYWYQQDPGMELHLIHYSYGVNSTEKGDLSSESTVSRIRTEHFPLTLESARPSHTSQYLCASIKTGNTEAFFGQGTRLTVV.

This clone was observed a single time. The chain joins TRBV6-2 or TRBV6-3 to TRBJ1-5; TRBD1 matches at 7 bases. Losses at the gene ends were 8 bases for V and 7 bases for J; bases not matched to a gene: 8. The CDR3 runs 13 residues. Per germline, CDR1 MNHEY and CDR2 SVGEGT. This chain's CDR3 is CASGQGGGQPQHF. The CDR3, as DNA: TGTGCCAGCGGCCAAGGGGGCGGCCAGCCCCAGCATTTT.

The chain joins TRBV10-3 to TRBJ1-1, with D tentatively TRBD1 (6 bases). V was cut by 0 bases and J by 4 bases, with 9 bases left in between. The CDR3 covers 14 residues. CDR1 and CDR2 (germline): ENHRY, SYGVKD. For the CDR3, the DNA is TGTGCCATCAGTGAGTCCGGGGGCTTCACTGAAGCTTTCTTT. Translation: CAISESGGFTEAFF.

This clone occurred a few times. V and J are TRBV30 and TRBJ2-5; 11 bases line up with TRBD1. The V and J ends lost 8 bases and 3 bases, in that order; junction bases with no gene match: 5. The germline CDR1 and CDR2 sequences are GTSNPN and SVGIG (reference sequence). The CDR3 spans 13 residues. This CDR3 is CAGDRGFEETQYF. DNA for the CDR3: TGTGCCGGGGACAGGGGGTTCGAAGAGACCCAGTACTTC. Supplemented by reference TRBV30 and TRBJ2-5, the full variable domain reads SQTIHQWPATLVQPVGSPLSLECTVEGTSNPNLYWYRQAAGRGLQLLFYSVGIGQISSEVPQNLSASRPQDRQFILSSKKLLLSDSGFYLCAGDRGFEETQYFGPGTRLLVL.

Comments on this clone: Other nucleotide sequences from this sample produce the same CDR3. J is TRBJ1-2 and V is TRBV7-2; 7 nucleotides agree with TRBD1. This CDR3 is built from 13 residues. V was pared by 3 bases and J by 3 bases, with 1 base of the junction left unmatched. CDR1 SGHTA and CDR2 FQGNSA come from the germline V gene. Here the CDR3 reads CASSLGQYYGYTF. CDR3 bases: TGTGCCAGCAGCTTGGGACAGTACTATGGCTACACCTTC.

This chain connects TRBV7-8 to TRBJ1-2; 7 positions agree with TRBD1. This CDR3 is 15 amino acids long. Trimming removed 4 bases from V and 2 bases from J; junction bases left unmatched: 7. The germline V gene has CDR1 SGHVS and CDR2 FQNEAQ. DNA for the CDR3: TGTGCCAGCAGCTCGTATCAGGGACAGAACTATGGCTACACCTTC. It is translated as CASSSYQGQNYGYTF.

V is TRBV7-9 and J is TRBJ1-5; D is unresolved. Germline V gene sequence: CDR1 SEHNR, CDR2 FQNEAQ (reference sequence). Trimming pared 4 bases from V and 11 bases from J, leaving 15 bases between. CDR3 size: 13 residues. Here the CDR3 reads CASSSSNHMAQHF. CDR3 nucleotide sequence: TGTGCCAGCAGCTCTTCCAACCACATGGCCCAGCATTTT. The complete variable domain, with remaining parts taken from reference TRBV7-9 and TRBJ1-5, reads DTGVSQNPRHKITKRGQNVTFRCDPISEHNRLYWYRQTLGQGPEFLTYFQNEAQLEKSRLLSDRFSAERPKGSFSTLEIQRTEQGDSAMYLCASSSSNHMAQHFGDGTRLSIL.

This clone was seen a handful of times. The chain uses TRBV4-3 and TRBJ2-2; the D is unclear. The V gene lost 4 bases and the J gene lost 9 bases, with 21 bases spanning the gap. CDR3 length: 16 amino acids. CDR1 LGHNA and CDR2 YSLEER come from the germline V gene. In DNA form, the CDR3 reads TGCGCCAGCAGCCGAAATCTATTACCTGAAAATAGGGAGCTGTTTTTT. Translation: CASSRNLLPENRELFF.

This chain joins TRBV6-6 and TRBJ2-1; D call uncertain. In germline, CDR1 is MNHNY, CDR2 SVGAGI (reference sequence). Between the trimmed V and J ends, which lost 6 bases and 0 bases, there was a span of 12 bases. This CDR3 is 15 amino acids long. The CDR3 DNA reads TGTGCCAGCAGCCTACCTATCAGCTCCTACAATGAGCAGTTCTTC. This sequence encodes CASSLPISSYNEQFF.

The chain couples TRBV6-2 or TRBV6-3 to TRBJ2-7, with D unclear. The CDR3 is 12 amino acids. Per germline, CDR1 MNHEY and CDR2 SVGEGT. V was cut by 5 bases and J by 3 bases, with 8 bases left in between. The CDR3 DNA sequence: TGTGCCAGCAGTGACGTTTACTACGAGCAGTACGTC. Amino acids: CASSDVYYEQYV.